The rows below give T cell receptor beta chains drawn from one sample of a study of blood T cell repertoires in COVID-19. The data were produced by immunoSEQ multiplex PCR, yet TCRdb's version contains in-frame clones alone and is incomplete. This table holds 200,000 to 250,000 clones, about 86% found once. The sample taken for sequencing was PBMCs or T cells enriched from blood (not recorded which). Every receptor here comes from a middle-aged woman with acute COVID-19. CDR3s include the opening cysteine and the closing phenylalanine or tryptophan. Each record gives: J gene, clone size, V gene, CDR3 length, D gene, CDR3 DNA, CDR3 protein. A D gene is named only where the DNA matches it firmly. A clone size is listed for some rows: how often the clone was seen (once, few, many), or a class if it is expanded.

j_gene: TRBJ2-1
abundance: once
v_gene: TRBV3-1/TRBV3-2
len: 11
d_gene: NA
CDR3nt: TGTGCCAGCAGCCAACAGAATGAGCAGTTCTTC
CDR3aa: CASSQQNEQFF

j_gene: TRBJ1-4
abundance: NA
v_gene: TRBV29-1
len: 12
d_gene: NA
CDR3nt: TGCAGCGCCTGCCGGGACACTGAAAAACTGTTTTTT
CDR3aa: CSACRDTEKLFF

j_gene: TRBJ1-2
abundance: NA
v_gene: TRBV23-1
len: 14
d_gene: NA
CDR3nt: TGCGCCAGCAGTCGCCTAGAGGGTTCCTATGGCTACACCTTC
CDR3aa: CASSRLEGSYGYTF

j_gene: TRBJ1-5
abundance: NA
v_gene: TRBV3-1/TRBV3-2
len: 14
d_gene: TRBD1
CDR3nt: TGTGCCAGCAGCCACGGACAGGGAGTAGGCCCCCAGCATTTT
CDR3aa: CASSHGQGVGPQHF

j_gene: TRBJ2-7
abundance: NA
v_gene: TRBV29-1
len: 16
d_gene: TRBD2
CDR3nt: TGCAGCGTCGAGGCTACCGTAGCGGGAGGGCCCTACGAGCAGTACTTC
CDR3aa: CSVEATVAGGPYEQYF

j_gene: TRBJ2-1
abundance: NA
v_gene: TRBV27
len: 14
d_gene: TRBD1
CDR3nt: TGTGCCAGCAGTCCCCGGGACAGGGAATACGAGCAGTTCTTC
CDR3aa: CASSPRDREYEQFF

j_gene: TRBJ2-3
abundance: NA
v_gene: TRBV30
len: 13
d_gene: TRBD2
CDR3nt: TGTGCCTGGAGACTAGCGGGAGCAGATACGCAGTATTTT
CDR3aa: CAWRLAGADTQYF

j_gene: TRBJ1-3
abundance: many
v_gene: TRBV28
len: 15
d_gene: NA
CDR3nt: TGTGCCAGCAGTATTTACAGGGTTCCAAGTAACACCATATATTTT
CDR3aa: CASSIYRVPSNTIYF

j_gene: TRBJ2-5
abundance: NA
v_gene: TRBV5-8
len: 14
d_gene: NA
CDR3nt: TGTGCCAGCAGCCCGCGGGTAGGAGGAGAGACCCAGTACTTC
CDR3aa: CASSPRVGGETQYF

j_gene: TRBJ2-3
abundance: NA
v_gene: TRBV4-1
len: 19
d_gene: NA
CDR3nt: TGCGCCAGCAGCCGAGTCCCGGTGGCGGGGGCCCTGCAGGGGGATACGCAGTATTTT
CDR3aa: CASSRVPVAGALQGDTQYF

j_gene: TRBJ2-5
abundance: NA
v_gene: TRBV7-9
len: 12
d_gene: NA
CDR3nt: TGTGCCAGCAGCACCAGCCAAGAGACCCAGTACTTC
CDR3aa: CASSTSQETQYF

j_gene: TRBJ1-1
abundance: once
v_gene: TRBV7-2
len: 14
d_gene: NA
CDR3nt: TGTGCCAGCAGCTTAGGCAGGGGACACACTGAAGCTTTCTTT
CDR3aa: CASSLGRGHTEAFF

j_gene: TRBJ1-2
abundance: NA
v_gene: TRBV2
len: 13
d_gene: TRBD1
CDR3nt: TGTGCCAGCAAAGCAAGGGGGCAAAGAGGCTACACCTTC
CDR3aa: CASKARGQRGYTF

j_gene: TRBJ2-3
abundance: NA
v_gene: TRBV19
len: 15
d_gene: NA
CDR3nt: TGTGCCAGTAGTATCCTAGGGGATGGCACAGATACGCAGTATTTT
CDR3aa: CASSILGDGTDTQYF

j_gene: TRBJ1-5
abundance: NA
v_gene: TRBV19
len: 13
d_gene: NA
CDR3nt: TGTGCCAGTAGTATGGGCATAGGCCAGCCCCAGCATTTT
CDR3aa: CASSMGIGQPQHF

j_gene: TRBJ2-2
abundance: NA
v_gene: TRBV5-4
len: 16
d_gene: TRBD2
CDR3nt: TGTGCCAGCAGCTTGGCGGGAGGCGCCTTCACCGGGGAGCTGTTTTTT
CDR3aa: CASSLAGGAFTGELFF

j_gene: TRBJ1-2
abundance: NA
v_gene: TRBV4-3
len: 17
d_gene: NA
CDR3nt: TGCGCCAGCAGCCAAGACCTGGGGGCGGGAGCTAACTATGGCTACACCTTC
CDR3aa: CASSQDLGAGANYGYTF

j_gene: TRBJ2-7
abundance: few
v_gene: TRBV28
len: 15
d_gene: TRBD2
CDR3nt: TGTGCCAGCAGTTTAGAGGGACTAGCAATCGGCGAGCAGTACTTC
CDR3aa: CASSLEGLAIGEQYF

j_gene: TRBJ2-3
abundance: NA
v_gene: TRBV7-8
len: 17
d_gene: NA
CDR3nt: TGTGCCAGCAGCTTAGCTCGGGGGTTACGTATCACAGATACGCAGTATTTT
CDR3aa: CASSLARGLRITDTQYF

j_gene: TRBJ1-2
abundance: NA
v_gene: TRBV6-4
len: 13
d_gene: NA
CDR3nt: TGTGCCAGCAGTGACATACGAGTCTTTGGCTACACCTTC
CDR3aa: CASSDIRVFGYTF

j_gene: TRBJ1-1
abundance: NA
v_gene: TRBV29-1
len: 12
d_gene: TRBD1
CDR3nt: TGCAGCGCGAACAGGGGAGTCACTGAAGCTTTCTTT
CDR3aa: CSANRGVTEAFF

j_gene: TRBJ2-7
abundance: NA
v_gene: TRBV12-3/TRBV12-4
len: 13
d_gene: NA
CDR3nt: TGTGCCAGCAGTCCTCAACTCCTCAACGAGCAGTACTTC
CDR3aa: CASSPQLLNEQYF

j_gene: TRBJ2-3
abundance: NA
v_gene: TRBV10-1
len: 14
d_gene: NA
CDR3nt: TGCGCCAGCAGTGACTCAGGGTCAATCAATACGCAGTATTTT
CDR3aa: CASSDSGSINTQYF

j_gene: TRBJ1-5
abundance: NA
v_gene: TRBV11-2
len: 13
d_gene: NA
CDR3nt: TGTGCCAGCAGCCCGTTAGGAGGGCAGCCCCAGCATTTT
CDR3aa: CASSPLGGQPQHF

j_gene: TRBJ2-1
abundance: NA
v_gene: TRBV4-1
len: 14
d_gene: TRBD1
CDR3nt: TGCGCCAGCAGCCAAGCTGAGACAGGGAGTGAGCAGTTCTTC
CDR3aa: CASSQAETGSEQFF

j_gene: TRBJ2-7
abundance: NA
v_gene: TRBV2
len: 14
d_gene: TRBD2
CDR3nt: TGTGCCAGCAGTGACCCGGCGGGAGTGCACGAGCAGTACTTC
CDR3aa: CASSDPAGVHEQYF

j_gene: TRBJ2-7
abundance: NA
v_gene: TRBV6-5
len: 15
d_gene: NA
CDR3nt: TGTGCCAGCAGATTCCGACCTAGACGCATCTACGAGCAGTACTTC
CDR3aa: CASRFRPRRIYEQYF

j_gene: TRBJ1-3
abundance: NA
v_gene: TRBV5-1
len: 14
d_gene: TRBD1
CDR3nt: TGCGCCAGCAGCCCGACAGGGTCCGGAAACACCATATATTTT
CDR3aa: CASSPTGSGNTIYF

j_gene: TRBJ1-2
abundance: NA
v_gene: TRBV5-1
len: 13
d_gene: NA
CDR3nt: TGCGCCAGCAGCTCCACGGGGAACTATGGCTACACCTTC
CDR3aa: CASSSTGNYGYTF

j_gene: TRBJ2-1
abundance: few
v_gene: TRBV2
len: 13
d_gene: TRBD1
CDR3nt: TGTGCCAGCACCTTGGACAGGGTCGATGAGCAGTTCTTC
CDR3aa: CASTLDRVDEQFF

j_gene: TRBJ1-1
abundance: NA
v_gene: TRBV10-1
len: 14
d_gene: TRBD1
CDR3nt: TGCGCCAGCAGTCCAGGACAGGGAAGGTCTGAAGCTTTCTTT
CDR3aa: CASSPGQGRSEAFF

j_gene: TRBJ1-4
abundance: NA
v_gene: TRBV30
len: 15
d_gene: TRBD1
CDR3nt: TGTGCCTGGAGTCTAGGACAGGGGGCTTCAGGAAAACTGTTTTTT
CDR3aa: CAWSLGQGASGKLFF

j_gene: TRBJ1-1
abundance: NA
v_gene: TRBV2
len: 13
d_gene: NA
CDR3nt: TGTGCCAGCCACGCAACAGGGCGGACTGAAGCTTTCTTT
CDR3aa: CASHATGRTEAFF

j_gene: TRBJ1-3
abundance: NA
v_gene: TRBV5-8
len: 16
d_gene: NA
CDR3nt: TGTGCCAGCAGCTTGGGGCCCACAAGCTCTGGAAACACCATATATTTT
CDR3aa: CASSLGPTSSGNTIYF

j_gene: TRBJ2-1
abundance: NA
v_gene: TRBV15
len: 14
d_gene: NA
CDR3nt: TGTGCCACCAGCAGAGGCGGAGGGGGGGGCGAGCAGTTCTTC
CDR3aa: CATSRGGGGGEQFF

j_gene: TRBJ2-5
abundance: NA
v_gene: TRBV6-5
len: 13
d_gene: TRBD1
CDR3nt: TGTGCCAGCAGTTCTTCAGGGGGCGAGACCCAGTACTTC
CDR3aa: CASSSSGGETQYF

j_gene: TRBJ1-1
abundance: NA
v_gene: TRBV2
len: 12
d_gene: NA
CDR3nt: TGTGCCAGCAGTGGGGCAGGGACTGAAGCTTTCTTT
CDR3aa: CASSGAGTEAFF

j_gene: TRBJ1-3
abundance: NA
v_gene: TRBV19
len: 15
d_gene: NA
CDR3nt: TGTGCCAGTAGACACAGGGTAGACTTCGGAAACACCATATATTTT
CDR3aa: CASRHRVDFGNTIYF

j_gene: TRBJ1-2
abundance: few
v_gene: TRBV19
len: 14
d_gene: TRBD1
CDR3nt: TGTGCCAGTAGTCCCAGGGGGCCAGGCTATGGCTACACCTTC
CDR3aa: CASSPRGPGYGYTF

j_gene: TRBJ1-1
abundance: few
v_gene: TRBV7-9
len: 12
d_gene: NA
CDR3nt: TGTGCCAGCAGCGAACGACAGCCTGAAGCTTTCTTT
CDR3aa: CASSERQPEAFF

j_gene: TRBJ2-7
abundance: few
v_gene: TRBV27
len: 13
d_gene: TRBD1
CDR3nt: TGTGCCAGCGGACGGACAGGGACCTACGAGCAGTACTTC
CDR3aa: CASGRTGTYEQYF

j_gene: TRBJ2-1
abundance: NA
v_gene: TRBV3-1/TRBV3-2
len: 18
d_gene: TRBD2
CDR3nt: TGTGCCAGCAGCCCCGGGACTAGCGGGAGCGTATCCTACAATGAGCAGTTCTTC
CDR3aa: CASSPGTSGSVSYNEQFF

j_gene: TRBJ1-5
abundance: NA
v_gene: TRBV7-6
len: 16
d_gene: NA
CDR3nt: TGTGCCAGCAGCATTAGGGGTGCCGGAAGCAATCAGCCCCAGCATTTT
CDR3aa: CASSIRGAGSNQPQHF

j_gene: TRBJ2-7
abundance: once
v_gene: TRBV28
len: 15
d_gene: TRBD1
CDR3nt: TGTGCCAGCAGTACTGGGACAGACTCGTCGAGTGAGCAGTACTTC
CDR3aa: CASSTGTDSSSEQYF

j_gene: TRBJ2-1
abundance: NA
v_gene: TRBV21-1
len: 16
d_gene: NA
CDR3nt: TGTGCCAGCAGCAAGGGGGGACTAGAGACTTACAATGAGCAGTTCTTC
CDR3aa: CASSKGGLETYNEQFF

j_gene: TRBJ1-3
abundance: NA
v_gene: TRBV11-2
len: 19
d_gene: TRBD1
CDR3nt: TGTGCCAGCAGCTTAGATGGGGGACAGGGTACCCTCTCTGGAAACACCATATATTTT
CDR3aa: CASSLDGGQGTLSGNTIYF

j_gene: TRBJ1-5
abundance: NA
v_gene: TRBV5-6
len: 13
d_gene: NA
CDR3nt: TGTGCCAGCAGCAACGGACAGTATCAGCCCCAGCATTTT
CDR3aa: CASSNGQYQPQHF

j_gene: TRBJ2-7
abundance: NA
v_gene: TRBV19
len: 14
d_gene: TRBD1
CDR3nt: TGTGCCAGTTCAGTAGAGGACAGGTCCTACGAGCAGTACTTC
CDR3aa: CASSVEDRSYEQYF

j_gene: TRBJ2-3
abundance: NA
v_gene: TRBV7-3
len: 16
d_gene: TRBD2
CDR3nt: TGTGCCAGCAGTCAATATAGCGGGGGATACACAGATACGCAGTATTTT
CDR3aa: CASSQYSGGYTDTQYF

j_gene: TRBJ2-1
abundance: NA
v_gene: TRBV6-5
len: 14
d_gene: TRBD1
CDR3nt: TGTGCCAGCAGTTACTCGGGACAGACTAATGAGCAGTTCTTC
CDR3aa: CASSYSGQTNEQFF

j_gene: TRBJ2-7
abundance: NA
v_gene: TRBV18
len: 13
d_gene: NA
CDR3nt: TGTGCCAGCTCATCGGACAGAACCTACGAGCAGTACTTC
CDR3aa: CASSSDRTYEQYF

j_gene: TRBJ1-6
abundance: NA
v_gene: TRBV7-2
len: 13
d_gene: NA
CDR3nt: TGTGCCAGCAGCTTAGAGCGGGAGTTACCCCTCCACTTT
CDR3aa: CASSLERELPLHF

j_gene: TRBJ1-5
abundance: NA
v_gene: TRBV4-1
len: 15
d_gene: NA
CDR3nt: TGCGCCAGCAGCCAATCCACAGCAACCGCCCAGCCCCAGCATTTT
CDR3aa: CASSQSTATAQPQHF

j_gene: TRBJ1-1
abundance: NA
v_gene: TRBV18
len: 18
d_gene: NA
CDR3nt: TGTGCCAGCTCACCACGACGTGCGTGGGGCCCAGGGAACACTGAAGCTTTCTTT
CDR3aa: CASSPRRAWGPGNTEAFF